Shown below are 25 T cell receptor beta chains from a single sample sequenced in a study of CD8 T cells in Susac syndrome. Random hexamers were used to reverse transcribe an amount of about 0.45 to 1 ug RNA. One entry per CDR3 protein, called by TCRdb with MiXCR from the immunoSEQ multiplex PCR reads. This table has about 140,000 distinct CDR3 sequences, 94% appearing once. The sequencing input was CD8+ T cells from PBMCs. The receptors come from a human donor in good health.

The rearrangement links TRBV14 to TRBJ1-1; TRBD1 matches 8 bases. V shed 2 bases and J 0 bases; nucleotides not matched to a gene: 5. Germline V gene lookup returns CDR1 SGHDN and CDR2 FVKESK. The CDR3 loop spans 16 amino acids. This CDR3 reads CASSQQGARMNTEAFF. For the CDR3, the DNA is TGTGCCAGCAGCCAACAGGGGGCGCGGATGAACACTGAAGCTTTCTTT.

The rearrangement uses TRBV4-3 and TRBJ2-3; TRBD2 might be the D (6 bases). CDR3 length: 14 amino acids. Germline loops: CDR1 LGHNA, CDR2 YSLEER. V gave up 4 bases and J gave up 2 bases, with 10 bases separating them. CDR3 DNA sequence: TGCGCCAGCAGCCGGGCGGGGTTCACAGATACGCAGTATTTT. This sequence encodes CASSRAGFTDTQYF.

The chain employs TRBV12-3 or TRBV12-4 and TRBJ2-1; 12 bases are a match to TRBD2. The CDR3 runs to 14 residues. V trimming: 11 bases; J trimming: 7 bases; junction bases outside the gene matches: 9. CDR3 bases: TGTGCCCTTGGGGCTAGCGGGAGGGTTAATGAGCAGTTCTTC. It specifies CALGASGRVNEQFF.

V and J are TRBV7-9 and TRBJ2-1; TRBD1 matches 9 bases. This CDR3 is 13 amino acids long. J lost 8 bases, V lost 4 bases, and 3 bases had no gene match. Germline CDR1 is SEHNR and CDR2 is FQNEAQ (reference sequence). CDR3 DNA sequence: TGTGCCAGCAGCTACGGGACAGGGTATGAGCAGTTCTTC. Translating gives CASSYGTGYEQFF.

The rearrangement uses TRBV3-1 and TRBJ2-4; D gene uncertain. This CDR3 region has 16 residues. V lost 0 bases and J 14 bases, leaving 23 bases between the germline ends. CDR1 and CDR2 from the germline V gene are LGHDT and YNNKEL (reference sequence). DNA of the CDR3: TGTGCCAGCAGCCAAGAAAGCGAAGTGCATTTGGAACGAAAGTACTTC. Protein: CASSQESEVHLERKYF. Filled out from reference TRBV3-1 and TRBJ2-4, the complete variable domain reads DTAVSQTPKYLVTQMGNDKSIKCEQNLGHDTMYWYKQDSKKFLKIMFSYNNKELIINETVPNRFSPKSPDKAHLNLHINSLELGDSAVYFCASSQESEVHLERKYFGAGTRLSVL.

The chain links TRBV7-9 to TRBJ2-1; D unclear. The germline V gene has CDR1 SEHNR and CDR2 FQNEAQ (reference sequence). V was trimmed by 1 base and J by 7 bases, leaving 5 bases between them. The CDR3 is 12 residues long. The chain's CDR3 is CASSLERNEQFF. The DNA for the CDR3 is TGTGCCAGCAGCTTAGAGAGAAATGAGCAGTTCTTC.

The chain recombines TRBV5-6 with TRBJ2-1; TRBD1 matches 8 bases. The V and J ends lost 2 bases and 6 bases, in that order; junction bases with no gene match: 7. The CDR3 spans 15 residues. Germline assignment: CDR1 SGHDT and CDR2 YYEEEE. The CDR3 DNA sequence: TGTGCCAGCAGCTTCGGACAGGGAAGGATCAATGAGCAGTTCTTC. Its protein is CASSFGQGRINEQFF.

This chain connects TRBV27 to TRBJ2-1; D is ambiguous. With 3 bases removed from V and 3 bases from J, the gap between germline ends came to 15 bases. The CDR3 is made up of 16 amino acids. CDR1 is MNHEY, CDR2 SMNVEV, per germline (reference sequence). The CDR3: CASSFLPPPSYNEQFF. Here the CDR3 DNA reads TGTGCCAGCAGTTTCCTGCCGCCGCCGAGCTACAATGAGCAGTTCTTC.

This chain joins TRBV30 and TRBJ1-1; possibly TRBD1 for D (5 bases). There are 12 residues in the CDR3. V lost 3 bases to trimming and J lost 5 bases, with 10 bases between them. Germline assignment: CDR1 GTSNPN and CDR2 SVGIG (reference sequence). CDR3 nucleotide sequence: TGTGCCTGGAGAACTGGGGGGACTGAAGCTTTCTTT. This translates into CAWRTGGTEAFF.

The chain has TRBV7-9 and TRBJ2-1; TRBD2 matches 7 bases. J was trimmed by 8 bases and V by 5 bases; bases with no gene match: 6. The length of the CDR3 is 13 residues. Germline CDR1 is SEHNR and CDR2 is FQNEAQ (reference sequence). CDR3 sequence: CASSATSADEQFF. Written as DNA, the CDR3 is TGTGCCAGCAGCGCCACTAGCGCTGATGAGCAGTTCTTC.

The V gene is TRBV15, the J gene TRBJ2-4, with D possibly being TRBD2 (5 bases). Germline V gene lookup returns CDR1 LNHNV and CDR2 YYDKDF (reference sequence). V was shortened by 5 bases and J by 12 bases, with 14 bases between the two germline ends. The CDR3 runs to 12 residues. Here the CDR3 reads CATSGGLGNQYF. DNA of the CDR3: TGTGCCACCAGCGGAGGTTTAGGGAATCAGTACTTC.

This clonotype was detected a few times. The chain couples TRBV7-2 to TRBJ1-5; D gene ambiguous. This CDR3 contains 13 residues. Trimming left V 5 bases short and J 0 bases short, with 5 bases between. Germline CDR1 reads SGHTA; CDR2 reads FQGNSA. CDR3 sequence: CASSRYSNQPQHF. The CDR3 nucleotides are TGTGCCAGCAGCCGTTATAGCAATCAGCCCCAGCATTTT.

V usage is TRBV30 and J usage is TRBJ2-7; D may match TRBD1 or TRBD2 (5 bases each). V was cut by 1 base and J by 2 bases, with 15 bases left in between. Germline lookup yields CDR1 GTSNPN and CDR2 SVGIG (reference sequence). CDR3 length: 15 amino acids. CDR3 sequence reads: CAWSGSLVGAYEQYF. The CDR3 nucleotides are TGTGCCTGGAGTGGCAGCCTTGTGGGGGCCTACGAGCAGTACTTC.

This clonotype was recorded only once. CDR3 bases: TGCGCCAGCAGCCAAGCAGGGTATGGAAACACCATATATTTT. This translates into CASSQAGYGNTIYF. This chain connects TRBV4-3 to TRBJ1-3; tentatively, D is TRBD1 (5 bases). The V and J ends lost 1 base and 3 bases respectively, with 7 bases between them. Germline lookup yields CDR1 LGHNA and CDR2 YSLEER. The CDR3 totals 14 residues.

V usage is TRBV27 and J usage is TRBJ2-1; D gene ambiguous. The V gene's germline CDR1 is MNHEY and CDR2 SMNVEV (reference sequence). The V end was cut by 8 bases, the J end by 11 bases, with 13 bases between. CDR3 length: 11 residues. The CDR3 loop is CASRHLTKQFF. The CDR3 region has the DNA TGTGCCAGCCGACATTTGACGAAGCAGTTCTTC.

The chain carries TRBV11-2 and TRBJ2-7, with a weak D call TRBD2 (6 bases). The CDR3 is 13 residues long. The V gene lost 3 bases and the J gene lost 2 bases, with 8 bases spanning the gap. Germline V lookup: CDR1 SGHAT, CDR2 FQNNGV. CDR3 DNA sequence: TGTGCCAGCAGCTTGGAGGGGACCTACGAGCAGTACTTC. Translated: CASSLEGTYEQYF.

The chain combines TRBV20-1 with TRBJ1-4; weak D call: TRBD1 (5 bases). Trimming took 0 bases from V and 4 from J, leaving 9 bases between them. This CDR3 region has 14 residues. Germline V gene lookup returns CDR1 DFQATT and CDR2 SNEGSKA (reference sequence). The CDR3 sequence is CSARDVGGNEKLFF. The CDR3, as DNA: TGCAGTGCTAGAGATGTGGGGGGTAATGAAAAACTGTTTTTT.

The chain employs TRBV4-3 and TRBJ1-2, with D unresolved. This CDR3 spans 15 amino acids. V lost 1 base and J lost 3, with 12 bases in between. Germline assignment: CDR1 LGHNA and CDR2 YSLEER. The CDR3 sequence is CASSQGLGQHYGYTF. The CDR3, as DNA: TGCGCCAGCAGCCAAGGTTTAGGTCAGCACTATGGCTACACCTTC.

The V gene is TRBV7-9, the J gene TRBJ1-4; D gene ambiguous. The V gene lost 5 bases and the J gene lost 4 bases, with 5 bases spanning the gap. The CDR3 length is 12 residues. CDR1 and CDR2 from the germline V gene are SEHNR and FQNEAQ (reference sequence). CDR3 protein: CASSKDNEKLFF. The CDR3 DNA reads as TGTGCCAGCAGCAAGGATAATGAAAAACTGTTTTTT.

The chain recombines TRBV7-9 with TRBJ2-4; D gene uncertain. Germline CDR1 reads SEHNR; CDR2 reads FQNEAQ (reference sequence). V was pared by 6 bases and J by 0 bases, with 9 bases between. This CDR3 comprises 14 residues. The CDR3 is CASRPVVAKNIQYF. The CDR3 coding sequence is TGTGCCAGCAGGCCCGTGGTAGCCAAAAACATTCAGTACTTC.

The V gene is TRBV30, the J gene TRBJ2-6; D is ambiguous. The germline gives CDR1 GTSNPN, CDR2 SVGIG (reference sequence). Trimming stripped 3 bases from V and 0 bases from J, with 6 bases between. The CDR3 is made up of 14 amino acids. CDR3 loop: CAWSSLSGANVLTF. The CDR3 nucleotides read TGTGCCTGGAGCAGCCTCTCTGGGGCCAACGTCCTGACTTTC.

The gene calls are TRBV6-2 or TRBV6-3 and TRBJ1-5; D call uncertain. The CDR3 is made up of 9 amino acids. Between the trimmed V and J ends, which lost 8 bases and 7 bases, there was a span of 3 bases. In germline, CDR1 is MNHEY, CDR2 SVGEGT. The chain's CDR3 is CASGQPQHF. The CDR3 DNA reads as TGTGCCAGCGGGCAGCCCCAGCATTTT.

V usage is TRBV27 and J usage is TRBJ2-7; TRBD2 matches at 8 bases. The CDR3 has 13 amino acids. Germline trimming cut 9 bases from V and 4 bases from J; bases unmatched to any gene: 8. Germline V CDR1 and CDR2: MNHEY, SMNVEV (reference sequence). CDR3 protein: CASRIAGSYEQYF. The CDR3 DNA reads TGTGCCAGTAGAATAGCGGGGTCATACGAGCAGTACTTC.

This sequence joins TRBV20-1 and TRBJ2-3; D not resolved. Trimming removed 0 bases at V and 4 bases at J, with 8 bases between. Germline CDR1 DFQATT, CDR2 SNEGSKA (reference sequence). This CDR3 contains 13 residues. CDR3 in DNA: TGCAGTGCTAGAGATTTGTCCCCAGATACGCAGTATTTT. The encoded protein is CSARDLSPDTQYF.

The rearrangement links TRBV20-1 to TRBJ2-7; D unresolved. The germline gives CDR1 DFQATT, CDR2 SNEGSKA (reference sequence). Trimming removed 0 bases at V and 2 bases at J, with 11 bases between. The CDR3 spans 14 residues. The CDR3 sequence is CSARDRTEAYEQYF. The CDR3 coding sequence is TGCAGTGCTAGAGACAGGACGGAAGCCTACGAGCAGTACTTC.